This record concerns one T cell receptor beta chain sequence. This specimen comes from a study of blood T cell repertoires in COVID-19. Cohort 3 donors were reported recovered after two negative PCRs, clearance, or symptom resolution. CDR1 and CDR2 from the germline V gene are SGDLS and YYNGEE. V was cut by 0 bases and J by 6 bases, with 4 bases left in between. This CDR3 spans 13 amino acids. Profiling relied on immunoSEQ multiplex PCR, and the TCRdb table lists in-frame clones only, not all of them. Altogether about 380,000 clones are present, 70% to 90% being singletons, with the ten largest covering around 1.2%.

Input material: PBMCs or T cells enriched from blood (not recorded which). The rearrangement uses TRBV9 and TRBJ1-6; D unclear. The TCR sequence derives from a woman younger than 30 who had recovered from COVID-19. For the CDR3, the DNA is TGTGCCAGCAGCGTAGCGAGTAATTCACCCCTCCACTTT. Translating it yields CASSVASNSPLHF.